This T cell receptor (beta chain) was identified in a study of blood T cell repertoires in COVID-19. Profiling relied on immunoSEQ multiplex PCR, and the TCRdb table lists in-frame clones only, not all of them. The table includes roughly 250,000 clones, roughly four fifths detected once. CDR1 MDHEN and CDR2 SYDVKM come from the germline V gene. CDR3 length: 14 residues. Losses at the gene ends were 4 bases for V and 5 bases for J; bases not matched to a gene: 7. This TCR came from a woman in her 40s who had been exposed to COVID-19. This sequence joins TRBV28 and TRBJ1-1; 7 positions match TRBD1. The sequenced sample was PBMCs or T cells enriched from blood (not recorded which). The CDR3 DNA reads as TGTGCCAGCAGTTACCAACAGGGGAGGACTGAAGCTTTCTTT. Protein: CASSYQQGRTEAFF. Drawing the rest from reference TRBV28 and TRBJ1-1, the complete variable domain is DVKVTQSSRYLVKRTGEKVFLECVQDMDHENMFWYRQDPGLGLRLIYFSYDVKMKEKGDIPEGYSVSREKKERFSLILESASTNQTSMYLCASSYQQGRTEAFFGQGTRLTVV.